This TCR beta chain was obtained from a study of T cell repertoires in cytomegalovirus infection. In the study overall: Through public TCR beta signatures, both CMV infection and matching HLA type were indicated.

Study-level findings and limits: The ex vivo response showed dominance by HLA-C-restricted CMV-specific TCR beta clonotypes.

This clonotype was picked up a small number of times. Its antigen remains unknown. The CDR3 covers 14 residues. The V and J ends lost 3 bases and 0 bases respectively, with 8 bases between them. TCRdb re-derived calls from the reads in MiXCR, one entry per CDR3 protein. The table lists approximately 170,000 distinct CDR3 sequences, 17% of them singletons. The chain links TRBV12-3 or TRBV12-4 to TRBJ1-1, with D possibly TRBD1 on 5 matching bases. The clonotype was recovered from a human donor in good health (CMV status not recorded). Some clones in this sample may be carry-over from other donors' samples. Sequencing was carried out using CD8+ T cells from PBMCs. CDR3 amino acids: CASSFGTMNTEAFF. As DNA, the CDR3 is TGTGCCAGCAGTTTCGGGACCATGAACACTGAAGCTTTCTTT.